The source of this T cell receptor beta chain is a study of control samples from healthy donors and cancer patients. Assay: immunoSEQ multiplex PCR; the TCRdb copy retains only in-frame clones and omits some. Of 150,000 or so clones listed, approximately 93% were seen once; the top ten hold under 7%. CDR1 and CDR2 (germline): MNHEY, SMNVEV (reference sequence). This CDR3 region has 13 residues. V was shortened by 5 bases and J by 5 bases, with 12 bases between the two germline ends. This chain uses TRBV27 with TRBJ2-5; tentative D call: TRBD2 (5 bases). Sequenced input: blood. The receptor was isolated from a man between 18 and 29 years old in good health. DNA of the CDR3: TGTGCCAGCAGTCGCCGGGATCGGGAGACCCAGTACTTC. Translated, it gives CASSRRDRETQYF.